The T cell receptor (beta chain) under discussion was sequenced for a study of cytomegalovirus exposure and HLA in healthy donors. This CDR3 region has 14 residues. Per the germline V gene, CDR1 is MNHNS and CDR2 is SASEGT. Trimming cost V 7 bases and J 7 bases, with 14 bases left between them. PCR was performed using 60 Vbeta and 13 Jbeta primers. The assay was immunoSEQ multiplex PCR, and TCRdb's table has in-frame clones only and misses some. The data contain some 210,000 clones, approximately 82% of them singletons. Donors sampled were nominally healthy, though unrecorded immune exposures were likely. There are many counts of this clone. The antigen remains undetermined. Whole-study findings and limits: Rarity characterized most TCR sequences, yet some public TCRs appeared in many donors. In a later analysis, most CMV-associated TCR beta chains appeared HLA-restricted. Productive rates of about 90% or about 30% were seen for most TCR beta V segments in an earlier analysis.

The source is a woman aged 50 to 60 in good health and CMV-seropositive. Sequencing was performed on PBMCs. V is TRBV6-1 and J is TRBJ1-6; no clear D. The CDR3 DNA is TGTGCCAGCACTACAGTTGGCCCAAATTCACCCCTCCACTTT. It codes for CASTTVGPNSPLHF.